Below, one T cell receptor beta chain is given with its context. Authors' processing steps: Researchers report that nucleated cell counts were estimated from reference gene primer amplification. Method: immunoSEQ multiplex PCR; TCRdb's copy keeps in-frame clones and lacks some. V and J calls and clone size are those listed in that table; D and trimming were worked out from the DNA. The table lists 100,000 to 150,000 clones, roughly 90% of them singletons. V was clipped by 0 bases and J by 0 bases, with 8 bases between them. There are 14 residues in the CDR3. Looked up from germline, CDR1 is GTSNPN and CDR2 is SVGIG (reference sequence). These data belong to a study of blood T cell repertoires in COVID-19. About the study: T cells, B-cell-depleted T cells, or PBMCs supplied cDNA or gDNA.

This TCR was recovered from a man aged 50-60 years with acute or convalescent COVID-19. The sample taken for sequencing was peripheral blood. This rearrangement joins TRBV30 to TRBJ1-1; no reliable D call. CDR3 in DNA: TGTGCCTGGAGTGTTGGGGAGATGAACACTGAAGCTTTCTTT. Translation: CAWSVGEMNTEAFF.